This TCR beta chain came from a study of shared clonotypes between healthy human individuals. The CDR3 has 15 residues. Germline V gives CDR1 MDHEN, CDR2 SYDVKM. V shed 6 bases, J shed 0 bases, and the junction held 3 bases outside the gene matches. The table came from immunoSEQ multiplex PCR; TCRdb's copy has only in-frame clones and leaves some out. The sample lists some 490,000 clones, more than 65% seen once, with more than 9.5% in the top ten. The chain uses TRBV28 and TRBJ1-5; 9 bases match TRBD1. The TCR sequence derives from a woman between 35 and 50 years old in good health. Some clones in this sample may be carry-over from other donors' samples. What was sequenced was PBMCs. CDR3 residues: CASSQTGGSNQPQHF. CDR3 bases: TGTGCCAGCAGCCAGACAGGGGGTAGCAATCAGCCCCAGCATTTT.